Following are 24 T cell receptor beta chains from one sample sequenced in a study of patients and donors after allogeneic stem cell transplantation. Each CDR3 protein is one row after TCRdb ran MiXCR on the RT-PCR reads. The sample records hundreds of thousands of distinct CDR3 sequences, roughly 17% being singletons. Sequencing was performed on blood, either unsorted or a sorted T cell fraction (not recorded which). The receptors derive from a human donor who was either an allogeneic HSCT recipient or a stem cell or donor lymphocyte infusion donor (not recorded which). It is not recorded whose cells these are; they may come from a transplant donor.

The chain recombines TRBV12-3 or TRBV12-4 with TRBJ2-3, with 8 nucleotides matching TRBD2. This CDR3 spans 15 amino acids. The V and J ends lost 8 bases and 1 base, in that order; junction bases with no gene match: 8. This CDR3 reads CASSSGGRGTDTQYF. The CDR3 DNA sequence: TGTGCCAGCTCTTCGGGGGGGAGAGGCACAGATACGCAGTATTTT.

This clonotype was seen only a few times. V gene TRBV3-1 combines with J gene TRBJ2-2; unclear D gene. From germline, CDR1 is LGHDT and CDR2 YNNKEL (reference sequence). CDR3 length: 19 residues. Trimming took 1 base from V and 7 from J, leaving 25 bases between them. The CDR3 DNA reads as TGTGCCAGCAGCCAAGGTCGAATTAGTTCTTTATTTGGTCACGGGGAGCTGTTTTTT. Its protein is CASSQGRISSLFGHGELFF.

The chain has TRBV6-5 and TRBJ1-2; no firm D call. Germline loops: CDR1 MNHEY, CDR2 SVGAGI. Trimming took 4 bases from V and 6 from J, leaving 15 bases between them. The CDR3 has 14 amino acids. As DNA, the CDR3 is TGTGCCAGCAGTTCTTCAACCTTGGGAAATGGCTACACCTTC. Translated: CASSSSTLGNGYTF.

The J gene is TRBJ2-1, the V gene TRBV4-3; TRBD2 agrees at 7 bases. Germline V CDR1 and CDR2: LGHNA, YSLEER. The J segment lost 2 bases and the V segment lost 0 bases, leaving 4 bases of the junction unmatched. The CDR3 length is 16 residues. CDR3 coding DNA: TGCGCCAGCAGCCAAGATCGGCGGGGGACCTACAATGAGCAGTTCTTC. This encodes CASSQDRRGTYNEQFF.

A few counts support this clonotype. The chain carries TRBV7-2 and TRBJ2-7; no definite D call. The V and J ends lost 3 bases and 6 bases respectively, with 15 bases between them. The CDR3 is 14 amino acids. CDR1 is SGHTA and CDR2 is FQGNSA in the germline V gene. The CDR3 reads CASSLGGFYSEQYF. CDR3 nucleotide sequence: TGTGCCAGCAGCTTGGGTGGATTCTATAGCGAGCAGTACTTC.

The chain couples TRBV18 to TRBJ1-2; TRBD1 is a possible D gene (6 bases). V was trimmed by 5 bases and J by 6 bases, leaving 10 bases between them. The CDR3 spans 12 residues. CDR1 KGHSH and CDR2 LQKENI come from the germline V gene. The CDR3 region has the DNA TGTGCCAGCTCAAATTCAGGGGATGGCTACACCTTC. Its translation: CASSNSGDGYTF.

The chain carries TRBV5-1 and TRBJ2-3, with D uncertain. Germline V CDR1 and CDR2: SGHRS, YFSETQ. This CDR3 has 11 amino acids. V dropped 6 bases and J dropped 5 bases, with 7 bases sitting between them. The DNA for the CDR3 is TGCGCCAGCACCCCGGGAGATACGCAGTATTTT. Translated, it gives CASTPGDTQYF. The entire variable domain, with the rest obtained from reference TRBV5-1 and TRBJ2-3, is as follows: KAGVTQTPRYLIKTRGQQVTLSCSPISGHRSVSWYQQTPGQGLQFLFEYFSETQRNKGNFPGRFSGRQFSNSRSEMNVSTLELGDSALYLCASTPGDTQYFGPGTRLTVL.

This clonotype has only a few counts. J is TRBJ2-1 and V is TRBV20-1; D is possibly TRBD1 (5 bases). Trimming removed 4 bases at V and 1 base at J, with 14 bases between. Germline V gene lookup returns CDR1 DFQATT and CDR2 SNEGSKA (reference sequence). This CDR3 spans 15 amino acids. CDR3 protein: CSATPGLGSYNEQFF. For the CDR3, the DNA is TGCAGTGCTACCCCAGGGCTAGGGTCCTACAATGAGCAGTTCTTC.

The V call is TRBV7-9, the J call TRBJ1-4; the D is unclear. CDR1 and CDR2 from the germline V gene are SEHNR and FQNEAQ (reference sequence). The V gene lost 6 bases and the J gene lost 10 bases, with 18 bases spanning the gap. CDR3 length equals 14 residues. The CDR3 sequence is CASRGGGPFRKLFF. The CDR3 coding sequence is TGTGCCAGCAGGGGTGGAGGACCATTTCGAAAACTGTTTTTT.

The chain employs TRBV19 and TRBJ2-7, with TRBD2 matching over 8 bases. V was pared by 10 bases and J by 4 bases, with 6 bases of the junction left unmatched. Germline V CDR1 and CDR2: LNHDA, SQIVND (reference sequence). The CDR3 has 12 residues. The DNA of the CDR3 is TGTGCCACCTCCACTAGCGGTTACGAGCAGTACTTC. Translated: CATSTSGYEQYF. The full variable domain, in which reference TRBV19 and TRBJ2-7 provide the parts outside the CDR3, is DGGITQSPKYLFRKEGQNVTLSCEQNLNHDAMYWYRQDPGQGLRLIYYSQIVNDFQKGDIAEGYSVSREKKESFPLTVTSAQKNPTAFYLCATSTSGYEQYFGPGTRLTVT.

The chain uses TRBV2 and TRBJ1-1, with 8 bases matching TRBD1. Germline V gives CDR1 SNHLY, CDR2 FYNNEI. This CDR3 spans 14 amino acids. J was trimmed by 4 bases and V by 6 bases; bases with no gene match: 7. The CDR3 DNA reads as TGTGCCAGCAGGGACAGGGTTCATACCACTGAAGCTTTCTTT. Translating gives CASRDRVHTTEAFF.

The chain couples TRBV2 to TRBJ2-7; 8 bases agree with TRBD2. Germline lookup yields CDR1 SNHLY and CDR2 FYNNEI. The CDR3 sequence is 16 residues long. Trimming cost V 6 bases and J 2 bases; bases outside gene matches: 12. CDR3 sequence: CASRGTRASSTYEQYF. CDR3 sequence (DNA): TGTGCCAGCAGGGGGACTAGGGCCAGTTCAACCTACGAGCAGTACTTC.

CDR3 DNA sequence: TGCAGCGTCGGGGAGCGGGGGGCCCTCCAAGAGACCCAGTACTTC. Translation gives CSVGERGALQETQYF. The V call is TRBV29-1, the J call TRBJ2-5; the match to TRBD2 covers 9 bases. The germline V gene encodes CDR1 SQVTM and CDR2 ANQGSEA. The CDR3 extends over 15 amino acids. The J segment lost 1 base and the V segment lost 6 bases, leaving 9 bases of the junction unmatched.

This clonotype was seen more than once but under ten times. This chain links TRBV2 with TRBJ2-3; a weak D match, TRBD1 (6 bases). This CDR3 is 13 amino acids long. With 7 bases removed from V and 2 bases from J, the gap between germline ends came to 10 bases. CDR1 and CDR2 from the germline V gene are SNHLY and FYNNEI. CDR3 amino acids: CASKAGDTDTQYF. The DNA for the CDR3 is TGTGCCAGCAAGGCAGGGGACACAGATACGCAGTATTTT.

V and J are TRBV12-5 and TRBJ2-1; weak D call: TRBD2 (5 bases). V was pared by 7 bases and J by 8 bases, with 9 bases between. The germline V gene encodes CDR1 LGHNT and CDR2 FRNRAP. The CDR3 has 11 residues. The CDR3 loop is CASERRDEQFF. CDR3 nucleotides: TGTGCTAGTGAACGGCGGGATGAGCAGTTCTTC.

The chain employs TRBV6-1 and TRBJ2-7, with D possibly matching TRBD1 (5 bases). Germline values: CDR1 MNHNS, CDR2 SASEGT. This CDR3 is 14 amino acids long. The V end was cut by 5 bases, the J end by 2 bases, with 13 bases between. CDR3 amino acids: CASSHRTQTYEQYF. For the CDR3, the DNA is TGTGCCAGCAGTCACAGGACCCAGACCTACGAGCAGTACTTC.

This clonotype was observed a handful of times. V usage is TRBV7-2 and J usage is TRBJ2-6; possible D gene TRBD2, 6 bases. The V gene's germline CDR1 is SGHTA and CDR2 FQGNSA. This CDR3 has 16 amino acids. V was clipped by 5 bases and J by 3 bases, with 14 bases between them. The CDR3 DNA sequence: TGTGCCAGCAGCCACGGAGGCGGGGTTGGGGCCAACGTCCTGACTTTC. Its protein is CASSHGGGVGANVLTF. The full variable domain, in which reference TRBV7-2 and TRBJ2-6 provide the parts outside the CDR3, is GAGVSQSPSNKVTEKGKDVELRCDPISGHTALYWYRQSLGQGLEFLIYFQGNSAPDKSGLPSDRFSAERTGGSVSTLTIQRTQQEDSAVYLCASSHGGGVGANVLTFGAGSRLTVL.

The gene calls are TRBV9 and TRBJ1-2; 9 bases line up with TRBD1. The V segment lost 1 base and the J segment 3 bases; nucleotides outside the gene matches: 4. Germline-derived CDR1 and CDR2 are SGDLS and YYNGEE. The CDR3 loop spans 15 amino acids. The CDR3 DNA reads TGTGCCAGCAGCGTACGGGACAGGGATTACTATGGCTACACCTTC. This gives the protein CASSVRDRDYYGYTF.

The sample holds many counts of this clonotype. The chain recombines TRBV7-9 with TRBJ2-2, with D possibly called TRBD1 or TRBD2 (5 bases each). CDR3 length: 14 amino acids. V was trimmed by 3 bases and J by 1 base, leaving 6 bases between them. Germline CDR1 and CDR2: SEHNR and FQNEAQ (reference sequence). The chain's CDR3 is CASSLGENTGELFF. For the CDR3, the DNA is TGTGCCAGCAGCTTGGGGGAGAACACCGGGGAGCTGTTTTTT.

This clonotype turned up a few times. V is TRBV15 and J is TRBJ2-3, with a weak D call TRBD2 (5 bases). V lost 0 bases and J lost 0, with 13 bases in between. CDR3 size: 17 residues. Germline V CDR1 and CDR2: LNHNV, YYDKDF (reference sequence). The CDR3 sequence: CATSRDASSKSTDTQYF. The CDR3 DNA reads TGTGCCACCAGCAGAGATGCGTCTAGCAAAAGCACAGATACGCAGTATTTT.

The V call is TRBV25-1, the J call TRBJ2-7; 11 bases match TRBD1. CDR1 and CDR2 (germline): MGHDK, SYGVNS. The J segment lost 0 bases and the V segment lost 2 bases, leaving 3 bases of the junction unmatched. This CDR3 region has 16 residues. Here the CDR3 DNA reads TGTGCCAGCAGTGAAGGGACAGGGGGGAGCTCCTACGAGCAGTACTTC. Its protein is CASSEGTGGSSYEQYF.

V gene TRBV7-2 combines with J gene TRBJ1-1; D not certain. There are 9 residues in the CDR3. Germline V gene data show CDR1 as SGHTA and CDR2 as FQGNSA. V shed 4 bases and J shed 9 bases, with 3 bases lying between them. In DNA form, the CDR3 reads TGTGCCAGCAGCTGGCAAGCTTTCTTT. Translation: CASSWQAFF.

The rearrangement links TRBV29-1 to TRBJ1-4; 7 nucleotides align to TRBD1. There are 13 residues in the CDR3. After removal of 4 bases from V and 7 bases from J, the junction contained 6 bases not matched to a gene. CDR1 and CDR2 (germline): SQVTM, ANQGSEA. For the CDR3, the DNA is TGCAGCGTTGGACAGGGCCTTGGTGAAAAACTGTTTTTT. Translating it yields CSVGQGLGEKLFF.

In its sample, this clonotype was seen a few times. The chain uses TRBV12-3 or TRBV12-4 and TRBJ1-3, with D possibly TRBD1 on 5 matching bases. CDR3 length equals 16 residues. The germline V and J ends were trimmed by 1 base and 3 bases, with 13 bases remaining between them. CDR3 amino acids: CASSLGGQGYGNTIYF. CDR3 sequence (DNA): TGTGCCAGCAGTTTAGGGGGTCAGGGTTATGGAAACACCATATATTTT.